This T cell receptor beta chain was identified during a study of shared clonotypes between healthy human individuals. Overall study findings and caveats: Exclusively blood specimens were collected; tissue repertoires likely differ. Four donors had 5% to 6.5% of their naive CD4 clonotypes in common. Donor clonotype sharing was expected to depend on sequencing depth.

This clone was found many times. Its antigen is as yet unknown. Several immunoSEQ plates held equal portions of the genomic DNA taken from each subset. Measured with immunoSEQ multiplex PCR; TCRdb has only the in-frame clones, and not every one. The sample lists 300,000 to 400,000 clones, around 90% seen once, with about a sixth in the top ten. Trimming took 6 bases from V and 2 from J, leaving 7 bases between them. Germline V gene lookup returns CDR1 LNHDA and CDR2 SQIVND (reference sequence). CDR3 length: 12 residues. The sequenced material came from memory CD8+ T cells sorted from blood. The subset: CD45RO+ cells pooled with CCR7-negative TemRA cells. V is TRBV19 and J is TRBJ2-5, with a possible D match to TRBD2 (5 bases). This sequence was found in a young man in good health. This CDR3 is CASRDLQETQYF. The CDR3 coding sequence is TGTGCCAGTAGGGACTTACAAGAGACCCAGTACTTC.